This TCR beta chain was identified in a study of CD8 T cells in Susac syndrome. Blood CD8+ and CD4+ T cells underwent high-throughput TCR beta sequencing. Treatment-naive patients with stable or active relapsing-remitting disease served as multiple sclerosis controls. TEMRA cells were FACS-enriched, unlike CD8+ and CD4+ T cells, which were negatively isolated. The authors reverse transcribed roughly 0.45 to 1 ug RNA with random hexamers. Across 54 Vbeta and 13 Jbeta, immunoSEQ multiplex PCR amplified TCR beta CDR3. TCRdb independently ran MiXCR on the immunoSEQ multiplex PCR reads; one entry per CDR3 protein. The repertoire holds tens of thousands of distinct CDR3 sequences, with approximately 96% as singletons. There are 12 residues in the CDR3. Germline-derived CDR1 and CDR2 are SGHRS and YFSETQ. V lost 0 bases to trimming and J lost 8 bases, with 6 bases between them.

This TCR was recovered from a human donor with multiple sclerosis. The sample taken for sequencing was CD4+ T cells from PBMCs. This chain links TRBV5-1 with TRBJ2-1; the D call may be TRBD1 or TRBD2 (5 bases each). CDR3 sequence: CASSLVGDEQFF. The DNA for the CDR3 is TGCGCCAGCAGCTTGGTGGGGGATGAGCAGTTCTTC.